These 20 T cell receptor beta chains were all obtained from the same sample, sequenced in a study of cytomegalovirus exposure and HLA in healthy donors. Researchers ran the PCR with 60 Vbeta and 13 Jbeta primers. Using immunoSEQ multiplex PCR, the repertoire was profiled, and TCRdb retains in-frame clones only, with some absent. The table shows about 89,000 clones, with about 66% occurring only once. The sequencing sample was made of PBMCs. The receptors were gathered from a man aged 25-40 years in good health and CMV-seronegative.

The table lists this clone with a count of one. Here the CDR3 reads CATSRARTGHYGYTF. The CDR3 region has the DNA TGTGCCACCAGCAGAGCTAGGACAGGCCATTATGGCTACACCTTC. The chain has TRBV15 and TRBJ1-2; 7 nucleotides agree with TRBD1. This CDR3 region has 15 residues. From germline, CDR1 is LNHNV and CDR2 YYDKDF (reference sequence). V lost 1 base and J lost 5; bases outside the gene matches: 7. The full variable domain, completed using reference TRBV15 and TRBJ1-2, is DAMVIQNPRYQVTQFGKPVTLSCSQTLNHNVMYWYQQKSSQAPKLLFHYYDKDFNNEADTPDNFQSRRPNTSFCFLDIRSPGLGDTAMYLCATSRARTGHYGYTFGSGTRLTVV.

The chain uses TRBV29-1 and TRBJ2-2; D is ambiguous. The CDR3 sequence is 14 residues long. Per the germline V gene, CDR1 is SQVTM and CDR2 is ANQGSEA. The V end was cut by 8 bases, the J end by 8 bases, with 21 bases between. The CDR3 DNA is TGCAGCATCATTATTGGTCCTGCTAGGGGGGAGCTGTTTTTT. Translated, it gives CSIIIGPARGELFF.

CDR3 protein: CASSFGTPENIQYF. The DNA of the CDR3 is TGCGCCAGCAGCTTCGGGACACCCGAAAACATTCAGTACTTC. The rearrangement uses TRBV5-1 and TRBJ2-4; maybe TRBD1 (6 bases). The length of the CDR3 is 14 residues. In germline, CDR1 is SGHRS, CDR2 YFSETQ. Trimming took 2 bases from V and 5 from J, leaving 11 bases between them.

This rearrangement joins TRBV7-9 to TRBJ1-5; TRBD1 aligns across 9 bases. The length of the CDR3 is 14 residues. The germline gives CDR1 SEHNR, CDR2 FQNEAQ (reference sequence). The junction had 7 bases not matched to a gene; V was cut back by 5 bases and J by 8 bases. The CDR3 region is CASSRDREGKPQHF. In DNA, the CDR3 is TGTGCCAGCAGCCGGGACAGGGAAGGGAAGCCCCAGCATTTT.

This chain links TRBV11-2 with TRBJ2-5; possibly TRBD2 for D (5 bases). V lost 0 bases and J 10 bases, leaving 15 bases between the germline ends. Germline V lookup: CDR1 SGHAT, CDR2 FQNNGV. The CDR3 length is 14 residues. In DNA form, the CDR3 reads TGTGCCAGCAGCTTAGATTATTGGAGCGGTGGCCAGTACTTC. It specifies CASSLDYWSGGQYF.

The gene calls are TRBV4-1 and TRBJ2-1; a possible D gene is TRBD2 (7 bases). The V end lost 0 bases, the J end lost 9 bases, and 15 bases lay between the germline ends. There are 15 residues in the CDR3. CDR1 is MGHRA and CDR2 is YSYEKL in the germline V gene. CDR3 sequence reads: CASSQEGGAFGEQFF. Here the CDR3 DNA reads TGCGCCAGCAGCCAAGAAGGGGGGGCCTTCGGTGAGCAGTTCTTC.

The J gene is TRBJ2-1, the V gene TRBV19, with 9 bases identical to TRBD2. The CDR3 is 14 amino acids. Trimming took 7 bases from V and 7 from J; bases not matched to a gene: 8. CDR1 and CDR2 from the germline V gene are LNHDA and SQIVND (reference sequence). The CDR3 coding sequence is TGTGCCAGTACTGTGGGACTAGCTGGGAATGAGCAGTTCTTC. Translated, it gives CASTVGLAGNEQFF.

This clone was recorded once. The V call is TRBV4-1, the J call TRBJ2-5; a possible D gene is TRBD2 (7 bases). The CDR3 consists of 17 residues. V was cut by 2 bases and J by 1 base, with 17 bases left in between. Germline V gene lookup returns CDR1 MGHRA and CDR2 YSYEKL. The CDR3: CASSQKGGGPSQETQYF. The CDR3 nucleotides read TGCGCCAGCAGCCAAAAGGGGGGGGGACCTTCCCAAGAGACCCAGTACTTC.

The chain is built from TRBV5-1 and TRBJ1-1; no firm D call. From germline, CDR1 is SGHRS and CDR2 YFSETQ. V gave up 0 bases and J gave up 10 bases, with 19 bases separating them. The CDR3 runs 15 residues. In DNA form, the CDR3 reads TGCGCCAGCAGCTTGGCCGGCCAGTCCAGATCGGGAGCTTTCTTT. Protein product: CASSLAGQSRSGAFF.

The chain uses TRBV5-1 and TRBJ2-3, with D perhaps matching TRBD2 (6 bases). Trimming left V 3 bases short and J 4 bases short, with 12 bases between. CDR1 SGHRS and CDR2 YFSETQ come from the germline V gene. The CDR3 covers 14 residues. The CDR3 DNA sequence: TGCGCCAGCAGCTACGGGGGAGGCCCAGATACGCAGTATTTT. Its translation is CASSYGGGPDTQYF.

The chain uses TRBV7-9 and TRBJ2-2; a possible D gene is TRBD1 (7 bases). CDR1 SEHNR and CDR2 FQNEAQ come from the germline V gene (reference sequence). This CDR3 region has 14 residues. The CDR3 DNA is TGTTCCCGACCCCGCAGGGGGGAGACCGGGGAGCTGTTTTTT. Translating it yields CSRPRRGETGELFF. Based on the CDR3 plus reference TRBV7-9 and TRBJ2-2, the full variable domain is DTGVSQNPRHKITKRGQNVTFRCDPISEHNRLYWYRQTLGQGPEFLTYFQNEAQLEKSRLLSDRFSAERPKGSFSTLEIQRTEQGDSAMYLCSRPRRGETGELFFGEGSRLTVL.

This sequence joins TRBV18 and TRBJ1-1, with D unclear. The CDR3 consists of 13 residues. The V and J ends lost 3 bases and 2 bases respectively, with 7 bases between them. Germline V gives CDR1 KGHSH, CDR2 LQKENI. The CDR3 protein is CASSPRSNTEAFF. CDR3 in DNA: TGTGCCAGCTCACCGCGGTCCAACACTGAAGCTTTCTTT.

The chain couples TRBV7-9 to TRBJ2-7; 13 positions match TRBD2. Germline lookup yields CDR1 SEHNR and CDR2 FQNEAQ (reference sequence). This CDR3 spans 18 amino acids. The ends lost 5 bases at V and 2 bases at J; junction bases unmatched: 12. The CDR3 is CASSHTSGRAETTYEQYF. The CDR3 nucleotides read TGTGCCAGCAGCCATACTAGCGGGAGGGCCGAAACAACCTACGAGCAGTACTTC.

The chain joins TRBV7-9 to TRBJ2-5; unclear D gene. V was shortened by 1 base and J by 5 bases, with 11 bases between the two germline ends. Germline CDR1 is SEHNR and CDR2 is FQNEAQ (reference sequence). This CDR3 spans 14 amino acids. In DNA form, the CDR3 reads TGTGCCAGCAGCTTAGTCTGGTCCGGGGAGACCCAGTACTTC. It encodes CASSLVWSGETQYF.

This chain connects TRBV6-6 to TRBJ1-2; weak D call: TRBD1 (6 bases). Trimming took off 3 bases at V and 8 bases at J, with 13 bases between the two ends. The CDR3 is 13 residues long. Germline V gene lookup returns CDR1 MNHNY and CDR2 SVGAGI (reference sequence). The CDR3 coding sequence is TGTGCCAGCAGTTATGGGGGGGCGCAAGGCTACACCTTC. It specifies CASSYGGAQGYTF.

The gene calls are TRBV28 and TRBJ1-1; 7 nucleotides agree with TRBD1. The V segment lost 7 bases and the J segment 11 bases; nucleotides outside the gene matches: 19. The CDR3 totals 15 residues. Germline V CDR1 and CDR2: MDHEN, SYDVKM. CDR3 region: CASTTTGTAFCRAFF. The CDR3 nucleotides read TGTGCCAGCACCACAACCGGGACAGCCTTTTGTCGGGCTTTCTTT.

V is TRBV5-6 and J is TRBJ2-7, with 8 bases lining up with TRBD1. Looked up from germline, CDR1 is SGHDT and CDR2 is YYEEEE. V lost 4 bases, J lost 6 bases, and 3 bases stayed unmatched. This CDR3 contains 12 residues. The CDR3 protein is CASSQGQGEQYF. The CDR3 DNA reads TGTGCCAGCAGCCAAGGACAGGGCGAGCAGTACTTC.

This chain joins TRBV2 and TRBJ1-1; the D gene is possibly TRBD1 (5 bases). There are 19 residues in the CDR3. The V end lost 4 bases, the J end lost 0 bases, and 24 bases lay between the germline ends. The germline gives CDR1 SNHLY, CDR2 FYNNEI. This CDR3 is CASSAPLGGGPTMNTEAFF. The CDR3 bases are TGTGCCAGCAGTGCGCCCTTAGGCGGGGGACCAACCATGAACACTGAAGCTTTCTTT.

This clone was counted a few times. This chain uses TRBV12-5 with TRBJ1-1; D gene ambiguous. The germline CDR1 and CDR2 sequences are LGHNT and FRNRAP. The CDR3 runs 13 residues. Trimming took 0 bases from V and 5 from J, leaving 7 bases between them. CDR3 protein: CASGLVGRTEAFF. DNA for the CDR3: TGTGCTAGTGGTTTGGTAGGGAGGACTGAAGCTTTCTTT.

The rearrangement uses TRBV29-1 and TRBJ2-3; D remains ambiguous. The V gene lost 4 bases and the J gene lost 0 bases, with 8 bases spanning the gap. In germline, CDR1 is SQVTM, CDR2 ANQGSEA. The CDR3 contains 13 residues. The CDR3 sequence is CSVVPTSTDTQYF. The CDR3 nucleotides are TGCAGCGTTGTGCCCACTAGCACAGATACGCAGTATTTT.